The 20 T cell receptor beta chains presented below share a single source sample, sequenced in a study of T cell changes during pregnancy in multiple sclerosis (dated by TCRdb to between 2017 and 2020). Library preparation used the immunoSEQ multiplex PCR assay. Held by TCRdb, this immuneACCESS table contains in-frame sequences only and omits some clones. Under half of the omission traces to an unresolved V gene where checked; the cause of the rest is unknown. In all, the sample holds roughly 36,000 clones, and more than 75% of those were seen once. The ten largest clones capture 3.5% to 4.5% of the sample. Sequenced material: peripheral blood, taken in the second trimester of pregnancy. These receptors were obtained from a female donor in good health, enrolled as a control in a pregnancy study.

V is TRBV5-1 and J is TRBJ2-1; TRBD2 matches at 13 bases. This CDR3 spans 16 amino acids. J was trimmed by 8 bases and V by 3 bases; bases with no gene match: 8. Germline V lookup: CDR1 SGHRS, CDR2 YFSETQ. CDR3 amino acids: CASSYRTSGSGDEQFF. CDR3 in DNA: TGCGCCAGCAGCTACAGGACTAGCGGGAGTGGGGATGAGCAGTTCTTC.

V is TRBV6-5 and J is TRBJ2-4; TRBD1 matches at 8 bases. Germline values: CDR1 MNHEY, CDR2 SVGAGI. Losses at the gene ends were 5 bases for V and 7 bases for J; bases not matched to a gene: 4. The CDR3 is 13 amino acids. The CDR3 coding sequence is TGTGCCAGCAGTGAAACAGGGGGGAACATTCAGTACTTC. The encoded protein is CASSETGGNIQYF.

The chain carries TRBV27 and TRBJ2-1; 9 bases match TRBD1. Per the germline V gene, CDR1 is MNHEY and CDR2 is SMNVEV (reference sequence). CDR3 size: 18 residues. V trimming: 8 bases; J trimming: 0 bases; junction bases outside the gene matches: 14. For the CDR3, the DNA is TGTGCCAGCTCGGAAATTACCGGGACAGGGCGCTCCTACAATGAGCAGTTCTTC. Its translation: CASSEITGTGRSYNEQFF.

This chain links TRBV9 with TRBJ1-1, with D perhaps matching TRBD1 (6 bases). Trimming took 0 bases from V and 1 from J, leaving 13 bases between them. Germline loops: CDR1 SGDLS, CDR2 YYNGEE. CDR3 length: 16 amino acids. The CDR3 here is CASSVGLGQPNTEAFF. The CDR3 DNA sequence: TGTGCCAGCAGCGTAGGGCTAGGACAGCCGAACACTGAAGCTTTCTTT.

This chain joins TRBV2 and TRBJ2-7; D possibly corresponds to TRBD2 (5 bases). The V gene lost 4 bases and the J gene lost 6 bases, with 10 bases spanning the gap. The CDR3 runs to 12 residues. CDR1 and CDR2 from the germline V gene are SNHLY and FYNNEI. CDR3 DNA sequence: TGTGCCAGCAGTGGGGCAGCGGCCGAGCAGTACTTC. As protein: CASSGAAAEQYF.

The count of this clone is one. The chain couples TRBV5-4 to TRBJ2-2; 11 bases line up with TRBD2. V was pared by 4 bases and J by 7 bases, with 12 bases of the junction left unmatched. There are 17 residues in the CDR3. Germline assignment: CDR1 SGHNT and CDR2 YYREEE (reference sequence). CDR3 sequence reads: CASSQVISGGAGGELFF. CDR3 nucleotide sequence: TGTGCCAGCAGCCAAGTGATTAGCGGGGGGGCCGGCGGGGAGCTGTTTTTT.

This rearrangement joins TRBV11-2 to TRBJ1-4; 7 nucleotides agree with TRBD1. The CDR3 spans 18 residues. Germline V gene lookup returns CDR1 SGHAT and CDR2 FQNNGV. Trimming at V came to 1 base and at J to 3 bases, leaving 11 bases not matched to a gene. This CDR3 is CASSLGDRDLYSNEKLFF. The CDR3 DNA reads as TGTGCCAGCAGCTTAGGCGACAGGGATCTTTATTCTAATGAAAAACTGTTTTTT.

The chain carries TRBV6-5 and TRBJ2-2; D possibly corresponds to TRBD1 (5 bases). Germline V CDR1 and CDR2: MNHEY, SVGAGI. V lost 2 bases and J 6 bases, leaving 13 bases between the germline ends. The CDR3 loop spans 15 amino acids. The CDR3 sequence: CASSYQQGEAGELFF. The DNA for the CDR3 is TGTGCCAGCAGTTACCAGCAGGGTGAGGCCGGGGAGCTGTTTTTT.

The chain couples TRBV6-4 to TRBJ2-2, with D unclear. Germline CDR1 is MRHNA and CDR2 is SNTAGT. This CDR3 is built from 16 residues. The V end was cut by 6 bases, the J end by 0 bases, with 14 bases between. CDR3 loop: CASSPDIIANTGELFF. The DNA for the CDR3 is TGTGCCAGCAGCCCCGACATTATCGCGAACACCGGGGAGCTGTTTTTT.

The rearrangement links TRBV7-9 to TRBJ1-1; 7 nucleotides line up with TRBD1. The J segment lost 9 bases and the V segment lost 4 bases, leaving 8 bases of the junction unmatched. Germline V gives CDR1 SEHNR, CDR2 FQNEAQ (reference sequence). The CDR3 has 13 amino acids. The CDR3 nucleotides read TGTGCCAGCAGCTATGGGGACAGCAGCAAAGCTTTCTTT. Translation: CASSYGDSSKAFF.

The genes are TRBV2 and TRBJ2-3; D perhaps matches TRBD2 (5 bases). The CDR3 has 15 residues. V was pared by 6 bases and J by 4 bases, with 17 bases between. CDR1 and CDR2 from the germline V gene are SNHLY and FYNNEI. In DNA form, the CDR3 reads TGTGCCAGCAGGAGGGAAACTGATTCAGCAGATACGCAGTATTTT. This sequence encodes CASRRETDSADTQYF.

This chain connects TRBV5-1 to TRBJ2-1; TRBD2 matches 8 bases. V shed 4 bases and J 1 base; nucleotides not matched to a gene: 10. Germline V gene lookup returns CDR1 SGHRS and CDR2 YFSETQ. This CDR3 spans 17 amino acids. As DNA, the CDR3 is TGCGCCAGCAGCCCCCTAGCGGGTGCTATGTCCTACAATGAGCAGTTCTTC. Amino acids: CASSPLAGAMSYNEQFF.

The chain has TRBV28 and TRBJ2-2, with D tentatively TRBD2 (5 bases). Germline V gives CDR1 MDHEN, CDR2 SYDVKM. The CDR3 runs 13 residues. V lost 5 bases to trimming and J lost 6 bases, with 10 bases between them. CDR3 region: CASSVTRAGELFF. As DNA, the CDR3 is TGTGCCAGCAGTGTAACGAGGGCCGGGGAGCTGTTTTTT.

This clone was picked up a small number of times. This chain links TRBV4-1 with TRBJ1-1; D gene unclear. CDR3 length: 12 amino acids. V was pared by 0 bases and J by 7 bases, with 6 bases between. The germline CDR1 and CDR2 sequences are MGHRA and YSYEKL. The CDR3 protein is CASSQERSEAFF. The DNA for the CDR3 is TGCGCCAGCAGCCAAGAAAGGAGTGAAGCTTTCTTT.

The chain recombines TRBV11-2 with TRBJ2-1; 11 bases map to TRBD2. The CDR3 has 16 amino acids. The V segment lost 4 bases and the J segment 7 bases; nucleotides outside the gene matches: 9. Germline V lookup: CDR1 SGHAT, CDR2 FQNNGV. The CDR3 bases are TGTGCCAGCAGCTCCGCTCTAGCGGGGGGTGGAAATGAGCAGTTCTTC. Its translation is CASSSALAGGGNEQFF.

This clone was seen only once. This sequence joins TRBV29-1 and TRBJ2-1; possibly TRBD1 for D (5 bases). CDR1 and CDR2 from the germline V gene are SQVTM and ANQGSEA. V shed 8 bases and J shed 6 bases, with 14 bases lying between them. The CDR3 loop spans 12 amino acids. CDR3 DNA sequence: TGCAGCCTCAAAGGGGTTCGCAATGAGCAGTTCTTC. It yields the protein CSLKGVRNEQFF.

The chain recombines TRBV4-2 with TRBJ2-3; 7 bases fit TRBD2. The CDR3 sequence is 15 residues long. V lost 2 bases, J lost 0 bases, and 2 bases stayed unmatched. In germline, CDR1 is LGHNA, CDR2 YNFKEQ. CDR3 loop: CASSQPSGSTDTQYF. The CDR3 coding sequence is TGTGCCAGCAGCCAACCTAGCGGAAGCACAGATACGCAGTATTTT.

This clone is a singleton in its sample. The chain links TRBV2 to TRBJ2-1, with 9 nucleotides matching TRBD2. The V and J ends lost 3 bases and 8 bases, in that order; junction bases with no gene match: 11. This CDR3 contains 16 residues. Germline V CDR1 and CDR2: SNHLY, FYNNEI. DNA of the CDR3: TGTGCCAGCAGTGATCCTCTTTGGCGGGGGGGCCATGAGCAGTTCTTC. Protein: CASSDPLWRGGHEQFF.

The CDR3 sequence is CASSIGGAAYEQYF. CDR3 coding DNA: TGTGCCAGCAGCATCGGGGGGGCAGCCTACGAGCAGTACTTC. The chain employs TRBV7-9 and TRBJ2-7, with 8 nucleotides matching TRBD2. The junction had 5 bases not matched to a gene; V was cut back by 5 bases and J by 2 bases. This CDR3 comprises 14 residues. CDR1 SEHNR and CDR2 FQNEAQ come from the germline V gene (reference sequence).

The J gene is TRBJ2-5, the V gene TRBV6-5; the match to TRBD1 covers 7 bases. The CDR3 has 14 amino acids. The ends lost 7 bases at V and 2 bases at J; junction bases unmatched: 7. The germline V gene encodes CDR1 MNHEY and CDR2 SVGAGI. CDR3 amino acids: CASKETGPQETQYF. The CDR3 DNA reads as TGTGCCAGCAAAGAGACAGGGCCTCAAGAGACCCAGTACTTC.